Presented here are 8 T cell receptor beta chains from one specimen sequenced in a study of graft-versus-host responses after intestinal transplantation. The data were produced by immunoSEQ multiplex PCR, yet TCRdb's version contains in-frame clones alone and is incomplete. This sample yields approximately 54,000 clones, of which 91% are seen a single time; 5% to 7% belongs to the top ten. The sample was PBMCs, taken approximately 660 days after intestinal transplant. The source of these receptors is a human patient who received an intestinal transplant, so some T cells may come from the graft donor.

This sequence joins TRBV5-1 and TRBJ1-2, with TRBD1 matching over 7 bases. The J segment lost 6 bases and the V segment lost 0 bases, leaving 8 bases of the junction unmatched. This CDR3 spans 15 amino acids. Looked up from germline, CDR1 is SGHRS and CDR2 is YFSETQ. CDR3 sequence reads: CASSLDRGYSHGYTF. CDR3 DNA sequence: TGCGCCAGCAGCTTGGACAGGGGCTACAGCCATGGCTACACCTTC.

This clone has only a few counts. V usage is TRBV29-1 and J usage is TRBJ1-1; D might be TRBD1 (6 bases). The ends were cut back, 3 bases at V and 0 bases at J, with 14 bases in the middle. The CDR3 covers 15 residues. The germline CDR1 and CDR2 sequences are SQVTM and ANQGSEA. For the CDR3, the DNA is TGCAGCGTTGAGACTATTAACAGGGTGAACACTGAAGCTTTCTTT. Its translation is CSVETINRVNTEAFF.

This clone was seen only once. V is TRBV5-4 and J is TRBJ2-1; D may correspond to TRBD1 or TRBD2 (6 bases each). Trimming took 6 bases from V and 5 from J, leaving 12 bases between them. CDR1 SGHNT and CDR2 YYREEE come from the germline V gene (reference sequence). This CDR3 is built from 13 residues. CDR3 amino acids: CASTQEGDNEQFF. The CDR3 DNA reads as TGTGCCAGCACCCAGGAGGGGGACAATGAGCAGTTCTTC.

CDR3 bases: TGCGCCAGCAGTGAGATTTGGGACGGCTACACCTTC. As protein: CASSEIWDGYTF. J is TRBJ1-2 and V is TRBV10-1; D is possibly TRBD1 (5 bases). Per germline, CDR1 WNHNN and CDR2 SYGVQD (reference sequence). The V gene lost 2 bases and the J gene lost 8 bases, with 9 bases spanning the gap. CDR3 length equals 12 residues.

The chain joins TRBV11-3 to TRBJ2-3; D is undetermined. Trimming pared 5 bases from V and 4 bases from J, leaving 13 bases between. The CDR3 totals 14 residues. Germline CDR1 is SGHNT and CDR2 is YENEEA. CDR3 protein: CASSRTSTPDTQYF. For the CDR3, the DNA is TGTGCCAGCAGCCGCACTTCGACGCCAGATACGCAGTATTTT.

J is TRBJ2-1 and V is TRBV7-9; D assignment may be TRBD1 or TRBD2 (5 bases each). Germline lookup yields CDR1 SEHNR and CDR2 FQNEAQ (reference sequence). V was clipped by 1 base and J by 3 bases, with 19 bases between them. This CDR3 contains 18 residues. The CDR3 loop reads CASSLGRGRQAVYNEQFF. CDR3 nucleotides: TGTGCCAGCAGCTTAGGTCGGGGACGGCAGGCGGTCTACAATGAGCAGTTCTTC.

V is TRBV7-3 and J is TRBJ2-2; D unresolved. The ends were cut back, 2 bases at V and 2 bases at J, with 9 bases in the middle. The CDR3 sequence is 15 residues long. Germline V gives CDR1 SGHTA, CDR2 FQGTGA. CDR3 residues: CASSLRGSNTGELFF. The CDR3 DNA reads TGTGCCAGCAGCTTACGCGGTTCAAACACCGGGGAGCTGTTTTTT.

The V gene is TRBV27, the J gene TRBJ2-1; D remains unclear. V dropped 3 bases and J dropped 8 bases, with 20 bases sitting between them. The length of the CDR3 is 16 residues. Germline CDR1 MNHEY, CDR2 SMNVEV (reference sequence). The CDR3 reads CASSFYSEIPWDEQFF. The CDR3 DNA is TGTGCCAGCAGTTTCTATTCCGAAATACCGTGGGATGAGCAGTTCTTC.